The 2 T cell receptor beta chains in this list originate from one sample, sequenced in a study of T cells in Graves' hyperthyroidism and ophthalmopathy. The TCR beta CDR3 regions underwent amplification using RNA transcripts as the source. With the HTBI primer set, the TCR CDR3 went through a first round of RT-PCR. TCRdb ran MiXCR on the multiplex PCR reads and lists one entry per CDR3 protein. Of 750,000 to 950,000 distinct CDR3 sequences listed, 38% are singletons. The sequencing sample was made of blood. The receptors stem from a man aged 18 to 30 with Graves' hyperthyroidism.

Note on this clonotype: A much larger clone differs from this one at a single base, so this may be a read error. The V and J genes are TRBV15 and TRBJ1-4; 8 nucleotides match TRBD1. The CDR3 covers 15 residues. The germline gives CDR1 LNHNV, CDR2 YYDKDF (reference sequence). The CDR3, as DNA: TGTGCCACCAGCAGAGTACAGGGGGAAAGTGAAGAACTGTTTTTT. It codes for CATSRVQGESEELFF.

The CDR3 sequence: CASSGAEGGEQYF. Here the CDR3 DNA reads TGCGCCAGCAGCGGGGCGGAGGGGGGGGAGCAGTACTTC. The rearrangement links TRBV4-1 to TRBJ2-7; TRBD2 is a possible D gene (7 bases). Germline V gene lookup returns CDR1 MGHRA and CDR2 YSYEKL. V was cut by 5 bases and J by 7 bases, with 15 bases left in between. The CDR3 runs 13 residues.